The 12 T cell receptor beta chains listed next were all sequenced from one sample in a study of T-cell reconstitution after alpha-beta-depleted transplantation in children. During its preparation, the TCRbeta library received unique molecular identifiers. TCRdb itself ran the PCR reads through MiXCR, one entry per CDR3 protein. Of about 97,000 distinct CDR3 sequences listed, approximately 5.4% were seen once; the top ten hold approximately 6.6%. The sequences come from PBMCs, mostly from graft donor cells, collected 60 days after TCRalphabeta/CD19-depleted stem cell transplant. Receptors were obtained from a female patient aged 2 to 10 who had a stem cell transplant for Fanconi anemia, so the T cells may come from the graft donor.

Ten or more counts support this clonotype. CDR3 sequence (DNA): TGTGCCAGCAGTCGGCGGGAGGGCCTCACAGATACGCAGTATTTT. Protein product: CASSRREGLTDTQYF. The V gene is TRBV12-3 or TRBV12-4, the J gene TRBJ2-3, with 9 positions matching TRBD2. Trimming at V came to 5 bases and at J to 2 bases, leaving 5 bases not matched to a gene. This CDR3 spans 15 amino acids.

This clonotype came up a few times. The rearrangement uses TRBV20-1 and TRBJ2-3; D unresolved. The V end was cut by 0 bases, the J end by 2 bases, with 15 bases between. The CDR3 has 16 residues. Germline CDR1 is DFQATT and CDR2 is SNEGSKA (reference sequence). This chain's CDR3 is CSARDPELGNTDTQYF. The DNA for the CDR3 is TGCAGTGCTAGAGATCCCGAATTGGGGAACACAGATACGCAGTATTTT.

This clonotype was detected only a few times. This rearrangement joins TRBV20-1 to TRBJ1-2, with D perhaps matching TRBD1 (6 bases). There are 15 residues in the CDR3. V lost 0 bases and J 0 bases, leaving 11 bases between the germline ends. Germline V gives CDR1 DFQATT, CDR2 SNEGSKA (reference sequence). CDR3 DNA sequence: TGCAGTGCTAGAGACAGGGGACTTTCTAACTATGGCTACACCTTC. This translates into CSARDRGLSNYGYTF.

This rearrangement joins TRBV7-9 to TRBJ2-3, with TRBD2 matching over 7 bases. Germline values: CDR1 SEHNR, CDR2 FQNEAQ (reference sequence). There are 13 residues in the CDR3. J was trimmed by 1 base and V by 5 bases; bases with no gene match: 0. CDR3 region: CASSTSGTDTQYF. CDR3 DNA: TGTGCCAGCAGCACTAGCGGCACAGATACGCAGTATTTT. The whole variable domain, filled in from reference TRBV7-9 and TRBJ2-3, reads DTGVSQNPRHKITKRGQNVTFRCDPISEHNRLYWYRQTLGQGPEFLTYFQNEAQLEKSRLLSDRFSAERPKGSFSTLEIQRTEQGDSAMYLCASSTSGTDTQYFGPGTRLTVL.

This clonotype has at least ten counts. The J gene is TRBJ2-2, the V gene TRBV3-1, with D perhaps matching TRBD1 (5 bases). V was cut by 6 bases and J by 7 bases, with 9 bases left in between. Germline CDR1 LGHDT, CDR2 YNNKEL (reference sequence). This CDR3 has 12 residues. The chain's CDR3 is CASRLQGGELFF. The CDR3, as DNA: TGTGCCAGCAGACTCCAGGGCGGGGAGCTGTTTTTT.

This clonotype was seen more than once but under ten times. The J gene is TRBJ1-4, the V gene TRBV7-8; D gene ambiguous. The V gene lost 3 bases and the J gene lost 8 bases, with 19 bases spanning the gap. Germline V gives CDR1 SGHVS, CDR2 FQNEAQ. The CDR3 is 16 residues long. The CDR3 DNA follows: TGTGCCAGCAGCTTTTTAGGGAGGGCTGCGGAGGAAAAACTGTTTTTT. It encodes CASSFLGRAAEEKLFF.

There are many counts of this clonotype. The V gene is TRBV9, the J gene TRBJ2-3; D is uncertain. V lost 0 bases to trimming and J lost 1 base, with 9 bases between them. CDR1 is SGDLS, CDR2 YYNGEE, per germline. CDR3 length: 15 amino acids. Here the CDR3 DNA reads TGTGCCAGCAGCGTAGGTTCTTGGGGCACAGATACGCAGTATTTT. Its protein product is CASSVGSWGTDTQYF.

This clonotype was seen repeatedly, ten times or more. The genes are TRBV5-1 and TRBJ2-3; 7 nucleotides agree with TRBD2. The J segment lost 2 bases and the V segment lost 4 bases, leaving 4 bases of the junction unmatched. This CDR3 contains 14 residues. Germline V lookup: CDR1 SGHRS, CDR2 YFSETQ. For the CDR3, the DNA is TGCGCCAGCAGCCTTGCGGGGGACACAGATACGCAGTATTTT. This gives the protein CASSLAGDTDTQYF.

The rearrangement links TRBV18 to TRBJ2-5; D might be TRBD2 (5 bases). Germline values: CDR1 KGHSH, CDR2 LQKENI. The CDR3 is 13 residues long. Trimming took 0 bases from V and 5 from J, leaving 7 bases between them. The CDR3 reads CASSPPGVETQYF. CDR3 nucleotide sequence: TGTGCCAGCTCACCACCCGGGGTGGAGACCCAGTACTTC.

This clonotype was seen many times. V usage is TRBV10-3 and J usage is TRBJ2-7; the match to TRBD2 covers 10 bases. V was clipped by 1 base and J by 3 bases; unmatched bases: 9. This CDR3 contains 17 residues. CDR1 is ENHRY and CDR2 is SYGVKD in the germline V gene. The CDR3 spells CAISELGQGLAIYEQYF. The CDR3 DNA reads as TGTGCCATCAGTGAGTTAGGACAGGGACTAGCGATCTACGAGCAGTACTTC.

V is TRBV6-1 and J is TRBJ1-2; D may be TRBD1 (6 bases). The CDR3 contains 14 residues. CDR1 is MNHNS and CDR2 is SASEGT in the germline V gene. V was cut by 6 bases and J by 8 bases, with 19 bases left in between. CDR3 sequence reads: CASSQVQGKFGYTF. As DNA, the CDR3 is TGTGCCAGCAGCCAAGTACAGGGAAAGTTCGGCTACACCTTC.

This clonotype was seen a few times. V and J are TRBV7-2 and TRBJ1-2; the match to TRBD1 covers 10 bases. The trim removed 2 bases at V and 3 bases at J, leaving 9 bases unmatched. Looked up from germline, CDR1 is SGHTA and CDR2 is FQGNSA. The CDR3 contains 17 residues. CDR3 sequence: CASSLSPRQGAYYGYTF. The CDR3 DNA reads as TGTGCCAGCAGCTTATCCCCCCGACAGGGGGCTTACTATGGCTACACCTTC.